This TCR beta chain was identified in a study of cytotoxic CD8 clonotypes in ibrutinib-treated CLL. Study details: In all, roughly 11 patients were relapsed/refractory, under 16 were treatment-naive and roughly 18 were IGHV unmutated.

Sequencing was designed to attain a depth spanning 1 in 200,000 to 1 in 1 million T cells. Sequencing used immunoSEQ multiplex PCR; TCRdb keeps in-frame clones, though not all of them. The table has under 200,000 clones, 70% to 85% seen once; the top ten hold over 4.5%. This CDR3 comprises 14 residues. Germline V gene sequence: CDR1 MNHNS, CDR2 SASEGT. The V gene lost 3 bases and the J gene lost 8 bases, with 15 bases spanning the gap. The TCR was taken from a human donor with chronic lymphocytic leukemia. This chain connects TRBV6-1 to TRBJ2-3; weak D call: TRBD1 (5 bases). Sequences were derived from PBMCs, sampled after 24 months of ibrutinib treatment. Here the CDR3 reads CASSEPGRVSTQYF. In nucleotides, the CDR3 is TGTGCCAGCAGTGAGCCGGGCAGGGTCAGTACGCAGTATTTT.